The clone carrying this T cell receptor beta chain was found many times. Its antigen is unidentified. Amplification of TCR beta CDR3 regions used RNA as the template. In the first-round RT-PCR of the TCR CDR3, the HTBI primer set was used. TCRdb re-analysed the multiplex PCR reads in MiXCR, keeping a single row per CDR3 protein. Of some 560,000 distinct CDR3 sequences listed, 15% to 17% are singletons. Trimming removed 4 bases at V and 10 bases at J, with 14 bases between. The CDR3 covers 14 residues. The data originate from a study of T cells in Graves' hyperthyroidism and ophthalmopathy. Regarding the study as a whole: Also found in blood were most expanded thyroid clonotypes above 0.001.

The specimen sequenced was blood. The receptor comes from a woman aged 30 to 39 with Graves' hyperthyroidism. The chain has TRBV12-3 or TRBV12-4 and TRBJ1-6, with D possibly TRBD1 on 6 matching bases. CDR3 sequence (DNA): TGTGCCAGCAGTTCGGAGACAGGATTATCACCCCTCCACTTT. Translation: CASSSETGLSPLHF.